These 26 T cell receptor beta chains were all obtained from the same sample, sequenced in a study of blood T cells in healthy people across ages. Using a J-beta primer mix together with a sample-barcoded 5' primer, a second PCR was run for about 7 to 12 cycles. TCRdb reprocessed the 5' RACE reads with MiXCR, giving one entry per CDR3 protein. This sample carries about 620,000 distinct CDR3 sequences, around 21% of them seen once, and the ten largest clones take around 3.4%. Sequenced material: blood. The receptors stem from a man between 65 and 80 years old in good health.

This sequence joins TRBV4-1 and TRBJ2-3; possibly TRBD1 for D (6 bases). V was pared by 1 base and J by 0 bases, with 11 bases between. CDR1 is MGHRA and CDR2 is YSYEKL in the germline V gene. The CDR3 runs to 16 residues. CDR3 DNA sequence: TGCGCCAGCAGCCAAGTCGTTACAGGGAGCACAGATACGCAGTATTTT. Amino acid sequence: CASSQVVTGSTDTQYF.

The gene calls are TRBV20-1 and TRBJ2-1; 12 bases match TRBD2. The CDR3 sequence is 19 residues long. V shed 1 base and J 0 bases; nucleotides not matched to a gene: 10. The germline V gene encodes CDR1 DFQATT and CDR2 SNEGSKA (reference sequence). The DNA for the CDR3 is TGCAGTGCTAGAGCCTCGGGCCAACTAGCGGGGGGCTCCTACAATGAGCAGTTCTTC. Protein: CSARASGQLAGGSYNEQFF.

This chain connects TRBV5-8 to TRBJ1-2, with D unresolved. Germline loops: CDR1 SGHTS, CDR2 YDEGEE. Trimming removed 6 bases at V and 4 bases at J, with 16 bases between. This CDR3 is 14 amino acids long. The CDR3 bases are TGTGCCAGCAAACTGGGTCCCTCCGGCTATGGCTACACCTTC. This codes for CASKLGPSGYGYTF.

The chain carries TRBV7-3 and TRBJ2-1; tentative D call: TRBD1 (6 bases). This CDR3 spans 13 amino acids. Trimming removed 4 bases from V and 5 bases from J, with 9 bases in between. From germline, CDR1 is SGHTA and CDR2 FQGTGA. The CDR3 nucleotides read TGTGCCAGCAGCTCGACAGGAAACAATGAGCAGTTCTTC. Its protein is CASSSTGNNEQFF. The complete variable domain, with remaining parts taken from reference TRBV7-3 and TRBJ2-1, reads GAGVSQTPSNKVTEKGKYVELRCDPISGHTALYWYRQSLGQGPEFLIYFQGTGAADDSGLPNDRFFAVRPEGSVSTLKIQRTERGDSAVYLCASSSTGNNEQFFGPGTRLTVL.

The CDR3 nucleotides are TGTGCCAGCAGCTCGGGACAGGTTTCGGATCAGCCCCAGCATTTT. Amino acid sequence: CASSSGQVSDQPQHF. This chain connects TRBV7-9 to TRBJ1-5; 8 bases map to TRBD1. The CDR3 is 15 residues long. Per the germline V gene, CDR1 is SEHNR and CDR2 is FQNEAQ (reference sequence). Trimming at V came to 4 bases and at J to 5 bases, leaving 7 bases not matched to a gene.

This clonotype was picked up a small number of times. The rearrangement uses TRBV20-1 and TRBJ2-1; D call uncertain. Trimming pared 7 bases from V and 7 bases from J, leaving 8 bases between. Per the germline V gene, CDR1 is DFQATT and CDR2 is SNEGSKA (reference sequence). This CDR3 is built from 10 residues. The CDR3 protein is CSGWRNEQFF. The CDR3, as DNA: TGCAGTGGTTGGCGTAATGAGCAGTTCTTC.

This clonotype was observed once. J is TRBJ1-5 and V is TRBV7-6; tentative D call: TRBD1 (6 bases). The CDR3 runs 16 residues. Trimming pared 6 bases from V and 2 bases from J, leaving 17 bases between. Germline CDR1 SGHVS, CDR2 FNYEAQ. The CDR3 here is CASSPEGGLGNQPQHF. The CDR3 DNA reads TGTGCCAGCAGTCCAGAGGGGGGGCTTGGCAATCAGCCCCAGCATTTT. Filled out from reference TRBV7-6 and TRBJ1-5, the complete variable domain reads GAGVSQSPRYKVTKRGQDVALRCDPISGHVSLYWYRQALGQGPEFLTYFNYEAQQDKSGLPNDRFSAERPEGSISTLTIQRTEQRDSAMYRCASSPEGGLGNQPQHFGDGTRLSIL.

Only a few counts were recorded for this clonotype. The chain recombines TRBV4-1 with TRBJ2-1; D uncertain. Germline V gives CDR1 MGHRA, CDR2 YSYEKL. The CDR3 covers 15 residues. Trimming left V 0 bases short and J 0 bases short, with 6 bases between. CDR3 sequence reads: CASSQEVGSYNEQFF. In nucleotides, the CDR3 is TGCGCCAGCAGCCAAGAAGTAGGCTCCTACAATGAGCAGTTCTTC.

This rearrangement joins TRBV6-5 to TRBJ2-3, with D maybe TRBD2 (6 bases). Trimming took off 2 bases at V and 6 bases at J, with 12 bases between the two ends. The CDR3 sequence is 14 residues long. CDR1 is MNHEY and CDR2 is SVGAGI in the germline V gene. CDR3 DNA: TGTGCCAGCAGTTACATGGAGGGATGGGATACGCAGTATTTT. This encodes CASSYMEGWDTQYF.

This clonotype was detected many times. The chain has TRBV3-1 and TRBJ1-1, with D hard to call. V gave up 1 base and J gave up 1 base, with 7 bases separating them. CDR3 length: 14 residues. Germline V gene sequence: CDR1 LGHDT, CDR2 YNNKEL (reference sequence). CDR3: CASSQGYGNTEAFF. In DNA form, the CDR3 reads TGTGCCAGCAGCCAAGGGTACGGGAACACTGAAGCTTTCTTT.

Turning to this clonotype: An end of the junction does not agree with germline; a read error may underlie this. The V and J genes are TRBV10-3 and TRBJ1-5; D is unresolved. CDR3 length: 15 amino acids. Germline CDR1 is ENHRY and CDR2 is SYGVKD. CDR3 nucleotides: TGTGCCATCAGCGAGTCACAAGATAGCAATCAGCCCCAGCATTTT. Its translation: CAISESQDSNQPQHF.

This clonotype was found a few times. The chain joins TRBV5-6 to TRBJ2-1; a weak D match, TRBD1 (5 bases). Trimming cost V 0 bases and J 4 bases, with 11 bases left between them. The CDR3 has 15 residues. The germline V gene encodes CDR1 SGHDT and CDR2 YYEEEE. CDR3 sequence (DNA): TGTGCCAGCAGCTTGGTAGGGGATCGGTACAATGAGCAGTTCTTC. Translation: CASSLVGDRYNEQFF.

This clonotype was counted a few times. DNA of the CDR3: TGCAGTGCTAGAGCCTGGACAGGGACGGATTCACCCCTCCACTTT. Its protein product is CSARAWTGTDSPLHF. J is TRBJ1-6 and V is TRBV20-1; 8 nucleotides align to TRBD1. The CDR3 loop spans 15 amino acids. Germline V gene lookup returns CDR1 DFQATT and CDR2 SNEGSKA (reference sequence). V dropped 1 base and J dropped 8; count of bases not matched to a gene: 7.

The V and J genes are TRBV20-1 and TRBJ2-1; 11 nucleotides line up with TRBD2. There are 15 residues in the CDR3. Germline V gene data show CDR1 as DFQATT and CDR2 as SNEGSKA (reference sequence). Losses at the gene ends were 2 bases for V and 7 bases for J; bases not matched to a gene: 7. The CDR3 spells CSARKTSGMSNEQFF. The CDR3 coding sequence is TGCAGTGCTAGAAAGACTAGCGGGATGAGTAATGAGCAGTTCTTC.

This clonotype was seen at least ten times. The V call is TRBV28, the J call TRBJ2-7, with D uncertain. Germline V gene sequence: CDR1 MDHEN, CDR2 SYDVKM. Trimming left V 5 bases short and J 2 bases short, with 7 bases between. The CDR3 sequence is 12 residues long. This CDR3 is CASSTVTYEQYF. The CDR3 nucleotides are TGTGCCAGCAGTACAGTAACCTACGAGCAGTACTTC. The whole variable domain, filled in from reference TRBV28 and TRBJ2-7, reads DVKVTQSSRYLVKRTGEKVFLECVQDMDHENMFWYRQDPGLGLRLIYFSYDVKMKEKGDIPEGYSVSREKKERFSLILESASTNQTSMYLCASSTVTYEQYFGPGTRLTVT.

This chain joins TRBV10-3 and TRBJ2-3; D not resolved. V lost 2 bases to trimming and J lost 5 bases, with 5 bases between them. This CDR3 is 12 amino acids long. Germline V CDR1 and CDR2: ENHRY, SYGVKD. The CDR3: CAISEPVDTQYF. As DNA, the CDR3 is TGTGCCATCAGTGAGCCGGTAGATACGCAGTATTTT.

The DNA of the CDR3 is TGTGCCAGCAGTTCTAGCGGGACCCGCACAGATACGCAGTATTTT. It translates to CASSSSGTRTDTQYF. This chain uses TRBV7-2 with TRBJ2-3; 9 nucleotides line up with TRBD2. The V segment lost 6 bases and the J segment 1 base; nucleotides outside the gene matches: 5. The germline V gene has CDR1 SGHTA and CDR2 FQGNSA. This CDR3 region has 15 residues.

In this sample, this clonotype turned up a few times. CDR3 in DNA: TGCAGTGCTGTACCGGGACAGCGCCTGTTCGAGCAGTACTTC. Translated, it gives CSAVPGQRLFEQYF. The V and J genes are TRBV20-1 and TRBJ2-5, with TRBD1 matching over 7 bases. The DNA end favors TRBJ2-7, so the J call may be wrong. This CDR3 is 14 amino acids long. Looked up from germline, CDR1 is DFQATT and CDR2 is SNEGSKA (reference sequence).

This chain joins TRBV27 and TRBJ1-6; possibly TRBD1 for D (5 bases). Trimming stripped 7 bases from V and 9 bases from J, with 13 bases between. Germline CDR1 MNHEY, CDR2 SMNVEV (reference sequence). The CDR3 spans 13 residues. CDR3 in DNA: TGTGCCAGCACTTACCTCCAGGGTTCACCCCTCCACTTT. Its translation is CASTYLQGSPLHF.

On this clonotype: One junction end does not reproduce the germline sequence, and a read error may be involved. The rearrangement uses TRBV29-1 and TRBJ1-1; perhaps TRBD1 as D (5 bases). Germline assignment: CDR1 SQVTM and CDR2 ANQGSEA. This CDR3 is built from 13 residues. For the CDR3, the DNA is TGCAGCGTGGAAGAGACAGAAAGGACTGAAGCTTTCTTT. Its translation is CSVEETERTEAFF.

V and J are TRBV6-4 and TRBJ1-1; D gene uncertain. Germline CDR1 and CDR2: MRHNA and SNTAGT. The CDR3 covers 10 residues. V was trimmed by 7 bases and J by 7 bases, leaving 7 bases between them. The CDR3 nucleotides are TGTGCCAGCACCGACGGTGAAGCTTTCTTT. This translates into CASTDGEAFF.

This rearrangement joins TRBV27 to TRBJ1-1; D gene unclear. With 5 bases removed from V and 0 bases from J, the gap between germline ends came to 10 bases. The germline V gene encodes CDR1 MNHEY and CDR2 SMNVEV (reference sequence). The CDR3 contains 14 residues. CDR3 DNA: TGTGCCAGCAGTATGCAAGGGATGAACACTGAAGCTTTCTTT. Its translation is CASSMQGMNTEAFF.

This clonotype was seen a handful of times. V is TRBV6-5 and J is TRBJ1-2; perhaps TRBD1 as D (6 bases). This CDR3 is 14 amino acids long. V lost 6 bases, J lost 4 bases, and 15 bases lay in between. Germline V gene lookup returns CDR1 MNHEY and CDR2 SVGAGI. DNA of the CDR3: TGTGCCAGCAGCCCGGAACAGGGTGTCTATGGCTACACCTTC. It encodes CASSPEQGVYGYTF.

This clonotype was counted a few times. The J gene is TRBJ1-2, the V gene TRBV12-3 or TRBV12-4; D is unclear. Trimming left V 2 bases short and J 6 bases short, with 13 bases between. The CDR3 contains 14 residues. The CDR3 nucleotides read TGTGCCAGCAGTTTAAGGCAGGCTGTGGATGGCTACACCTTC. Its protein is CASSLRQAVDGYTF.

In this sample, this clonotype turned up a few times. The V and J genes are TRBV5-1 and TRBJ2-5; 8 bases align to TRBD2. The CDR3 spans 15 residues. Germline V gene data show CDR1 as SGHRS and CDR2 as YFSETQ. The junction had 6 bases not matched to a gene; V was cut back by 2 bases and J by 3 bases. DNA of the CDR3: TGCGCCAGCAGCTTCGTTAGCGGGACCGAAGAGACCCAGTACTTC. Its translation is CASSFVSGTEETQYF.

In its sample, this clonotype was seen a few times. The genes are TRBV18 and TRBJ2-1; 11 bases agree with TRBD2. The J segment lost 5 bases and the V segment lost 3 bases, leaving 6 bases of the junction unmatched. Per germline, CDR1 KGHSH and CDR2 LQKENI. CDR3 length: 16 amino acids. The CDR3, as DNA: TGTGCCAGCTCACCCCTCGGGACTAGCGGAAACAATGAGCAGTTCTTC. It specifies CASSPLGTSGNNEQFF.